This record looks at one T cell receptor beta chain sequence and its context. The antigen is unknown. Profiled with immunoSEQ multiplex PCR; TCRdb holds only in-frame clones, not every one. The data show 75,000 to 100,000 clones, roughly 90% seen once. V lost 6 bases to trimming and J lost 9 bases; unmatched junction nucleotides: 5. The CDR3 is 14 residues long. Looked up from germline, CDR1 is MNHEY and CDR2 is SMNVEV (reference sequence). This entry is derived from a study of a mutant IDH1 vaccine in newly diagnosed glioma. On the study more broadly: Those enrolled had earlier been treated with radiotherapy, temozolomide, or both, mostly both. Study outcomes and limitations: Pseudoprogression seemingly bore no relation to changes in top peripheral T cell clonotypes.

The time point was: baseline, week 1 (first vaccination visit). Treatment indicated: pre-vaccination baseline after standard-of-care therapy. The donors' diagnosis was new WHO grade 3 or 4 astrocytoma that was IDH1-mutant and ATRX-lost. This TCR was sampled from a woman between 45 and 60 years old with glioma. V gene TRBV27 combines with J gene TRBJ2-1, with 13 bases aligning to TRBD2. Sequenced here: PBMCs, sampled from a glioma patient treated with radiotherapy, temozolomide or both. The CDR3 DNA reads TGTGCCAGCAGACGGACTAGCGGGAGCACTGAGCAGTTCTTC. Its protein product is CASRRTSGSTEQFF.